These 20 T cell receptor beta chains came from one sample sequenced in a study of shared clonotypes between healthy human individuals. Clones were read by immunoSEQ multiplex PCR, and TCRdb kept only the in-frame ones, dropping some. Counted here are fewer than 850,000 clones, around 91% occurring once; the ten biggest clones make up 34%. The sample taken for sequencing was memory CD8+ T cells from PBMCs. Specified subset: CD45RO+ cells pooled with CCR7-negative TemRA cells. These receptors all come from a man younger than 35 in good health. Some clones in this sample may be carry-over from other donors' samples.

This clone was detected only once. V is TRBV5-4 and J is TRBJ2-7; 7 bases agree with TRBD1. After removal of 4 bases from V and 6 bases from J, the junction contained 13 bases not matched to a gene. The V gene's germline CDR1 is SGHNT and CDR2 YYREEE (reference sequence). The CDR3 has 15 residues. CDR3 in DNA: TGTGCCAGCAGCCCAGGACAGGAGATAAAAGTCGAGCAGTACTTC. Translating gives CASSPGQEIKVEQYF.

The rearrangement joins TRBV11-2 to TRBJ2-1; D call uncertain. The CDR3 totals 17 residues. V lost 1 base to trimming and J lost 0 bases, with 13 bases between them. CDR1 is SGHAT, CDR2 FQNNGV, per germline. CDR3 coding DNA: TGTGCCAGCAGCTTAGCGCCAGAAAGAAGCTCCTACAATGAGCAGTTCTTC. Translated: CASSLAPERSSYNEQFF.

The gene calls are TRBV28 and TRBJ2-7; no firm D call. This CDR3 comprises 13 residues. Trimming cost V 3 bases and J 3 bases, with 9 bases left between them. In germline, CDR1 is MDHEN, CDR2 SYDVKM. The CDR3 loop is CASSFGAYYEQYF. CDR3 nucleotide sequence: TGTGCCAGCAGTTTTGGAGCTTACTACGAGCAGTACTTC.

This sequence joins TRBV9 and TRBJ2-7, with 11 nucleotides matching TRBD1. With 4 bases clipped from V and 6 bases from J, the junction kept 9 bases outside the gene matches. This CDR3 region has 15 residues. Germline lookup yields CDR1 SGDLS and CDR2 YYNGEE. CDR3 sequence (DNA): TGTGCCAGCAGCTATTACCCCGGGACAGGGGGCGAGCAGTACTTC. Translated: CASSYYPGTGGEQYF.

The chain couples TRBV29-1 to TRBJ1-3; no definite D call. Trimming took off 0 bases at V and 6 bases at J, with 3 bases between the two ends. Germline V CDR1 and CDR2: SQVTM, ANQGSEA. The CDR3 contains 11 residues. CDR3 residues: CSVEEANTIYF. Written as DNA, the CDR3 is TGCAGCGTTGAAGAGGCAAACACCATATATTTT.

J is TRBJ2-1 and V is TRBV9; 9 bases match TRBD2. J gave up 6 bases and V 0 bases, and 4 bases lay outside the gene matches. The CDR3 totals 15 residues. Germline V lookup: CDR1 SGDLS, CDR2 YYNGEE. CDR3: CASSVVAGVPNEQFF. The CDR3 DNA follows: TGTGCCAGCAGCGTAGTAGCGGGAGTACCCAATGAGCAGTTCTTC.

The chain links TRBV19 to TRBJ2-1; 7 bases align to TRBD1. J gave up 9 bases and V 6 bases, and 5 bases lay outside the gene matches. Germline V gene lookup returns CDR1 LNHDA and CDR2 SQIVND (reference sequence). The CDR3 sequence is 12 residues long. The CDR3 region has the DNA TGTGCCAGTAGGACAGGGCTGGCTGAGCAGTTCTTC. Protein sequence: CASRTGLAEQFF.

The CDR3 loop reads CASSGGDRGRDYEQYF. The CDR3 nucleotides are TGTGCCAGCAGCGGTGGGGACAGGGGGCGCGACTACGAGCAGTACTTC. V usage is TRBV9 and J usage is TRBJ2-7; 12 nucleotides agree with TRBD1. J gave up 3 bases and V 3 bases, and 7 bases lay outside the gene matches. The CDR3 has 16 amino acids. CDR1 is SGDLS and CDR2 is YYNGEE in the germline V gene.

The chain uses TRBV4-1 and TRBJ2-1; 12 nucleotides line up with TRBD2. The J segment lost 6 bases and the V segment lost 3 bases, leaving 6 bases of the junction unmatched. Germline values: CDR1 MGHRA, CDR2 YSYEKL. This CDR3 spans 16 amino acids. The CDR3 reads CASSQILAGGPNEQFF. The CDR3 DNA reads as TGCGCCAGCAGCCAGATACTAGCGGGAGGTCCCAATGAGCAGTTCTTC.

This sequence joins TRBV7-3 and TRBJ2-1, with a tentative D call TRBD2 (6 bases). The CDR3 extends over 18 amino acids. Germline loops: CDR1 SGHTA, CDR2 FQGTGA. Between the trimmed V and J ends, which lost 5 bases and 4 bases, there was a span of 24 bases. This CDR3 reads CASSRGVLGGVGYNEQFF. Written as DNA, the CDR3 is TGTGCCAGCAGCAGAGGTGTTCTGGGGGGAGTTGGGTACAATGAGCAGTTCTTC.

The DNA for the CDR3 is TGTGCCAGCAGAGATGACCCGGGACTAAGCTACAATGAGCAGTTCTTC. Translated: CASRDDPGLSYNEQFF. The chain links TRBV27 to TRBJ2-1; 7 bases are a match to TRBD2. V dropped 6 bases and J dropped 3; count of bases not matched to a gene: 11. The CDR3 loop spans 16 amino acids. The germline V gene has CDR1 MNHEY and CDR2 SMNVEV (reference sequence).

This clone has ten or more counts. The chain is built from TRBV27 and TRBJ2-1; TRBD2 matches at 8 bases. The germline gives CDR1 MNHEY, CDR2 SMNVEV (reference sequence). The CDR3 runs 18 residues. V was pared by 4 bases and J by 2 bases, with 13 bases of the junction left unmatched. Here the CDR3 reads CASSSYLNSGGTYNEQFF. CDR3 nucleotide sequence: TGTGCCAGCAGTTCCTACTTAAACTCGGGAGGGACCTACAATGAGCAGTTCTTC.

This chain connects TRBV14 to TRBJ1-2; 7 bases fit TRBD1. From germline, CDR1 is SGHDN and CDR2 FVKESK. This CDR3 comprises 19 residues. The V gene end was trimmed by 0 bases and the J gene end by 5 bases; junction bases not matched to a gene: 18. CDR3 in amino acids: CASSQERHSPGGSLYGYTF. CDR3 nucleotides: TGTGCCAGCAGCCAAGAACGCCACAGTCCAGGGGGTAGCCTTTATGGCTACACCTTC.

The J gene is TRBJ2-1, the V gene TRBV6-5; perhaps D is TRBD1 or TRBD2 (5 bases each). The germline CDR1 and CDR2 sequences are MNHEY and SVGAGI. The length of the CDR3 is 14 residues. With 2 bases removed from V and 5 bases from J, the gap between germline ends came to 10 bases. The CDR3 sequence is CASSYQGENNEQFF. DNA for the CDR3: TGTGCCAGCAGTTACCAGGGAGAGAACAATGAGCAGTTCTTC.

The genes are TRBV28 and TRBJ2-7; D may be TRBD1 (6 bases). The CDR3 runs 14 residues. Deletions cut 6 bases from V and 3 bases from J, with 15 bases between. Germline values: CDR1 MDHEN, CDR2 SYDVKM. CDR3 DNA: TGTGCCAGCAGATACACGGACAGATACTACGAGCAGTACTTC. Translation gives CASRYTDRYYEQYF.

The chain is built from TRBV27 and TRBJ2-5, with D perhaps matching TRBD2 (7 bases). Germline CDR1 MNHEY, CDR2 SMNVEV (reference sequence). The CDR3 covers 15 residues. Trimming stripped 1 base from V and 5 bases from J, with 14 bases between. CDR3 amino acids: CASSLFQGRGETQYF. CDR3 coding DNA: TGTGCCAGCAGTTTATTCCAGGGGAGGGGGGAGACCCAGTACTTC.

V is TRBV10-2 and J is TRBJ1-5, with 7 bases identical to TRBD1. In germline, CDR1 is WSHSY, CDR2 SAAADI. Trimming removed 10 bases from V and 1 base from J; junction bases left unmatched: 7. The CDR3 length is 14 residues. The CDR3: CATKDRSSNQPQHF. The CDR3 nucleotides are TGCGCCACCAAGGACAGGTCCAGCAATCAGCCCCAGCATTTT.

This chain links TRBV2 with TRBJ2-1, with 7 positions matching TRBD2. J lost 12 bases, V lost 6 bases, and 23 bases had no gene match. The germline CDR1 and CDR2 sequences are SNHLY and FYNNEI. The CDR3 has 17 amino acids. This chain's CDR3 is CASRNGGRAGMNEGQFF. DNA for the CDR3: TGTGCCAGCAGAAACGGGGGGAGGGCCGGAATGAACGAGGGGCAGTTCTTC.

The chain combines TRBV9 with TRBJ2-1, with D perhaps matching TRBD2 (6 bases). V dropped 4 bases and J dropped 0 bases, with 17 bases sitting between them. The CDR3 totals 17 residues. Germline CDR1 reads SGDLS; CDR2 reads YYNGEE. CDR3 residues: CASSPTLGGSSYNEQFF. As DNA, the CDR3 is TGTGCCAGCAGCCCCACCTTGGGGGGTAGCTCCTACAATGAGCAGTTCTTC.

The V and J genes are TRBV27 and TRBJ2-5; D is possibly TRBD1 (8 bases). The CDR3 runs to 17 residues. CDR1 and CDR2 (germline): MNHEY, SMNVEV (reference sequence). Between the trimmed V and J ends, which lost 6 bases and 5 bases, there was a span of 25 bases. The DNA for the CDR3 is TGTGCCAGCAGGCCAGGGGGCAGTGGGAAGGGAGGGGAGACCCAGTACTTC. Its protein product is CASRPGGSGKGGETQYF.